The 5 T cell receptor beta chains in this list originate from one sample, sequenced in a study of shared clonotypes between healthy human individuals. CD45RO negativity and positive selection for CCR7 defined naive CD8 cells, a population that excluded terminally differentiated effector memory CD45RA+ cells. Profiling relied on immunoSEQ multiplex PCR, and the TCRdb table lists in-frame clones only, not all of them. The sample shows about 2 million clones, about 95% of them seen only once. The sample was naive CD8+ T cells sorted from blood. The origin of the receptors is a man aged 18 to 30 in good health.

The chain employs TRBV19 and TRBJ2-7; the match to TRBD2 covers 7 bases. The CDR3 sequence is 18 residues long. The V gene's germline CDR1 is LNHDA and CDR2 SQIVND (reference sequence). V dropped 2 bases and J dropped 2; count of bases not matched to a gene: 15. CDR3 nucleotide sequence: TGTGCCAGTAGTATAAGCCACCTCCGGGGGGACGGGCCCTACGAGCAGTACTTC. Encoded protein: CASSISHLRGDGPYEQYF. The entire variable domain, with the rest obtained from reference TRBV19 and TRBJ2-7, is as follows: DGGITQSPKYLFRKEGQNVTLSCEQNLNHDAMYWYRQDPGQGLRLIYYSQIVNDFQKGDIAEGYSVSREKKESFPLTVTSAQKNPTAFYLCASSISHLRGDGPYEQYFGPGTRLTVT.

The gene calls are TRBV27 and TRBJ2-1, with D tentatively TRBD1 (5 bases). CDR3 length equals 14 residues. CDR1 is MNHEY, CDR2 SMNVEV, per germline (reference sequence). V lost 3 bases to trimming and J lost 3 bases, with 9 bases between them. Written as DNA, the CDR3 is TGTGCCAGCAGTTTGCAGCAGGGCTACAATGAGCAGTTCTTC. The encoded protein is CASSLQQGYNEQFF.

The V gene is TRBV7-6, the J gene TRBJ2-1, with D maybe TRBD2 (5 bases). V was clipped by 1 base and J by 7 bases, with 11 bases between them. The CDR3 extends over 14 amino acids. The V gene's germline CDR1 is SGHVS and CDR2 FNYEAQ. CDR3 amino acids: CASSLEAERNEQFF. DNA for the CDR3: TGTGCCAGCAGCTTAGAAGCGGAACGGAATGAGCAGTTCTTC.

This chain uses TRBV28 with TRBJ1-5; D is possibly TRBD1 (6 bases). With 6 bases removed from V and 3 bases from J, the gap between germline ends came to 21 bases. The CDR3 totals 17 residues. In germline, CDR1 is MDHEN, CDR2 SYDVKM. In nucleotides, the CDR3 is TGTGCCAGCAGCTCCTCCCCCCCAGGGGTCTACAATCAGCCCCAGCATTTT. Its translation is CASSSSPPGVYNQPQHF.

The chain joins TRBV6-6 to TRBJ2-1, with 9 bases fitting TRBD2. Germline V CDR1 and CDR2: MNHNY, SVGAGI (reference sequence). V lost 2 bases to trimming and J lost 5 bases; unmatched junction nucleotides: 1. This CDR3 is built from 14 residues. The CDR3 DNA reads TGTGCCAGCAGTTACGCGGGAGGGCACAATGAGCAGTTCTTC. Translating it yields CASSYAGGHNEQFF.